The T cell receptor (beta chain) under discussion was sequenced for a study of breast tumors, draining lymph nodes, adjacent tissues (dated by TCRdb to the mid-2010s). A note on the overall study: Breast cancer patients provided tumor, adjacent nontumor tissue and axillary lymph nodes, and the study compared the TCR beta repertoires across these three sources. In human breast cancer, the study set out to assess how tumor, surrounding tissue and draining lymph node repertoires relate to one another and whether T cells might be exchanged between them.

The instrument was an Illumina HiSeq 2000. TCR beta chain libraries were generated by multiplex PCR amplification. The amplified TCR beta chain products were analyzed by high-throughput sequencing. TCRdb applied fastp at Q25 and MiXCR to the public reads, then kept only in-frame beta chains. Each CDR3 protein gets just one entry, which takes the most common genes and DNA from the rows behind it. Here the sample has about 150,000 distinct CDR3 sequences; around 22% occur a single time. Roughly 2.5% of the sample comes from the top ten. Reading the germline V gene (reference sequence) gives CDR1 DFQATT and CDR2 SNEGSKA. V is cut back by 3 bases and J by 0 bases, with 6 bases in the junction unmatched. Its CDR3 holds 15 amino acids, cysteine through phenylalanine. The only DNA kept is the CDR3, 45 bases in frame from the first base. This clonotype was recorded at least ten times. Its target antigen remains unknown. Base qualities are not recorded, but no much larger clone differs from it by a single base.

Study-wide findings and limitations: Tumor T-cell repertoires showed less diversity than lymph node repertoires and more diversity than nontumor tissue repertoires, and tumor T-cell repertoires showed preferential V and J gene usage. Tumor and nontumor tissue repertoires were found to be significantly more similar in luminal-like than in basal-like breast cancer. The study presented the conclusion that tumor T cells originate in lymph nodes as consistent with a hypothesis, not as something directly demonstrated. The data were considered consistent with the idea that most tumor T cells come from the lymph node and then expand in tumor tissue.

The lymph node samples were taken from the axillary draining lymph nodes of breast cancer patients. This receptor was obtained from a female donor with breast cancer. Some clones in this sample may be carry-over from other donors' samples. Sequenced input: axillary lymph node tissue. The chain uses TRBV20-1 and TRBJ2-3; 7 central nucleotides agree with TRBD2. In nucleotide form, the sequence is TGCAGTGCTAGGGCACTAGCGTTTAGCACAGATACGCAGTATTTT. It specifies CSARALAFSTDTQYF.